This TCR beta chain was identified in a study of human T cells and chemical hapten exposure. It was the library that attached unique molecular identifiers to individual cDNA molecules. TCRdb used MiXCR to reprocess the RACE reads, holding one entry per CDR3 protein. Found here are roughly 82,000 distinct CDR3 sequences, around 11% of them singletons; the top ten hold 3.5%. Trimming left V 5 bases short and J 0 bases short, with 9 bases between. CDR3 size: 14 residues. CDR1 and CDR2 from the germline V gene are SNHLY and FYNNEI. Study outcomes and limitations: More PT1 expanded TCRs went with higher patch test scores. Expanded TCRs clustered into significantly more large CDR3 similarity groups than controls, the analysis revealed.

Remarks on this clonotype: Its antigen is still unknown.

Time point indicated: patch test 1, 2 weeks after DPC sensitization. The treatment is: therapeutic diphenylcyclopropenone sensitization with weekly scalp DPC. The study enrolled 18 to 70-year-old alopecia patients suitable for DPC. The genes are TRBV2 and TRBJ2-3, with D unresolved. This specimen consisted of whole blood, obtained in connection with sensitization to the hapten diphenylcyclopropenone (DPC). This TCR was recovered from a woman between 55 and 75 years old with alopecia areata. Some clones in this sample may be carry-over from other donors' samples. CDR3: CASSWTSSTDTQYF. The CDR3 DNA reads TGTGCCAGCAGTTGGACGTCAAGCACAGATACGCAGTATTTT.